This TCR beta chain was recovered during a study of blood T cell repertoires in COVID-19. Methods used by the authors: Amplification of reference gene primers was used by the study to estimate nucleated cell counts. Here immunoSEQ multiplex PCR was the method, and the copy in TCRdb shows in-frame clones only, minus some. The DNA gave D and trimming, while V, J and clone size come from that table. The table lists 150,000 to 200,000 clones, 85% to 90% of them singletons. During active infection, Seattle patients enrolled and were then monitored through disease. Germline V gene data show CDR1 as LGHNA and CDR2 as YSLEER. V shed 4 bases and J shed 0 bases, with 8 bases lying between them. The CDR3 loop spans 14 amino acids.

Specimen: peripheral blood. This clonotype was sampled from a woman older than 75 with COVID-19, enrolled during active disease. The chain is built from TRBV4-3 and TRBJ2-3, with D tentatively TRBD1 (6 bases). CDR3 DNA sequence: TGCGCCAGCAGCCTAGGGGGTAGCACAGATACGCAGTATTTT. Translated, it gives CASSLGGSTDTQYF.